The 25 T cell receptor beta chains below come from one sample, sequenced in a study of cytomegalovirus exposure and HLA in healthy donors. PCR amplification relied on 60 Vbeta primers (plus 13 Jbeta primers). Profiling relied on immunoSEQ multiplex PCR, and the TCRdb table lists in-frame clones only, not all of them. The sample carries about 150,000 clones, 80% to 90% recorded once. The source material was PBMCs. These receptor sequences come from a middle-aged woman in good health and CMV-seropositive.

This chain joins TRBV2 and TRBJ2-5; 9 bases fit TRBD2. The CDR3 totals 14 residues. CDR1 SNHLY and CDR2 FYNNEI come from the germline V gene. J gave up 1 base and V 7 bases, and 4 bases lay outside the gene matches. The CDR3 is CASNGGRAQETQYF. Here the CDR3 DNA reads TGTGCCAGCAACGGCGGGAGGGCCCAAGAGACCCAGTACTTC.

The V gene is TRBV27, the J gene TRBJ2-2; D may be TRBD1 (6 bases). Germline V gene sequence: CDR1 MNHEY, CDR2 SMNVEV (reference sequence). The V and J ends lost 6 bases and 4 bases respectively, with 9 bases between them. The CDR3 has 13 amino acids. CDR3 region: CASRGAGTGELFF. The CDR3 DNA reads TGTGCCAGCAGGGGGGCGGGCACCGGGGAGCTGTTTTTT.

This clone appeared a few times. The chain is built from TRBV10-2 and TRBJ2-1; 10 bases are shared with TRBD2. Germline CDR1 is WSHSY and CDR2 is SAAADI. The V and J ends lost 5 bases and 3 bases, in that order; junction bases with no gene match: 4. The CDR3 covers 15 residues. Here the CDR3 reads CASSLAGGLYNEQFF. The CDR3 DNA sequence: TGCGCCAGCAGTTTAGCGGGAGGCCTCTACAATGAGCAGTTCTTC.

This sequence joins TRBV7-9 and TRBJ2-5, with D unclear. V dropped 8 bases and J dropped 9 bases, with 10 bases sitting between them. The germline CDR1 and CDR2 sequences are SEHNR and FQNEAQ (reference sequence). The CDR3 has 10 amino acids. CDR3 protein: CASQAMAQYF. The CDR3 region has the DNA TGTGCCAGCCAAGCTATGGCCCAGTACTTC.

The V and J genes are TRBV9 and TRBJ1-1, with D unresolved. CDR1 is SGDLS, CDR2 YYNGEE, per germline. The ends were cut back, 0 bases at V and 3 bases at J, with 12 bases in the middle. The CDR3 is 15 residues long. CDR3 amino acids: CASSVESRRDTEAFF. The CDR3 DNA is TGTGCCAGCAGCGTAGAGTCCCGGCGGGACACTGAAGCTTTCTTT. The complete variable domain, with remaining parts taken from reference TRBV9 and TRBJ1-1, reads DSGVTQTPKHLITATGQRVTLRCSPRSGDLSVYWYQQSLDQGLQFLIQYYNGEERAKGNILERFSAQQFPDLHSELNLSSLELGDSALYFCASSVESRRDTEAFFGQGTRLTVV.

V gene TRBV18 combines with J gene TRBJ2-7, with D possibly matching TRBD1 (6 bases). Germline loops: CDR1 KGHSH, CDR2 LQKENI. Deletions cut 1 base from V and 1 base from J, with 8 bases between. This CDR3 is built from 14 residues. Written as DNA, the CDR3 is TGTGCCAGCTCACCACGGACAGCTTCCTACGAGCAGTACTTC. Translating gives CASSPRTASYEQYF.

DNA for the CDR3: TGCGCCAGCAGCCAAGAAGGACTAGCGGGCACAGATACGCAGTATTTT. Translation gives CASSQEGLAGTDTQYF. The chain has TRBV4-3 and TRBJ2-3; 10 nucleotides agree with TRBD2. Losses at the gene ends were 0 bases for V and 1 base for J; bases not matched to a gene: 1. The CDR3 consists of 16 residues. Germline CDR1 is LGHNA and CDR2 is YSLEER.

The V call is TRBV6-6, the J call TRBJ1-5, with 7 nucleotides matching TRBD1. J gave up 3 bases and V 6 bases, and 8 bases lay outside the gene matches. Germline-derived CDR1 and CDR2 are MNHNY and SVGAGI (reference sequence). This CDR3 spans 15 amino acids. CDR3 sequence (DNA): TGTGCCAGCAGAAGATCAGGGGGAGACAATCAGCCCCAGCATTTT. Protein: CASRRSGGDNQPQHF.

The rearrangement uses TRBV7-3 and TRBJ1-1; TRBD1 is a possible D gene (5 bases). The CDR3 runs 14 residues. Germline CDR1 is SGHTA and CDR2 is FQGTGA. With 7 bases removed from V and 1 base from J, the gap between germline ends came to 13 bases. CDR3 in amino acids: CASKLAGGNTEAFF. The CDR3 DNA is TGTGCCAGCAAGTTGGCGGGGGGGAACACTGAAGCTTTCTTT.

The chain's CDR3 is CASSDGAGANVLTF. The CDR3 region has the DNA TGTGCCAGCAGTGACGGGGCAGGGGCCAACGTCCTGACTTTC. The V gene is TRBV6-4, the J gene TRBJ2-6; possibly TRBD1 for D (5 bases). Germline V CDR1 and CDR2: MRHNA, SNTAGT. CDR3 size: 14 residues. Trimming cost V 2 bases and J 4 bases, with 6 bases left between them.

This clone has a single count. This chain connects TRBV4-3 to TRBJ2-1; 8 bases fit TRBD1. This CDR3 has 16 amino acids. CDR1 is LGHNA and CDR2 is YSLEER in the germline V gene. J lost 0 bases, V lost 4 bases, and 5 bases had no gene match. The DNA for the CDR3 is TGCGCCAGCAGCCCGAGGGGGACAGGCTCCTACAATGAGCAGTTCTTC. It translates to CASSPRGTGSYNEQFF.

The chain combines TRBV14 with TRBJ2-5; D unclear. V was clipped by 2 bases and J by 5 bases, with 9 bases between them. This CDR3 region has 13 residues. Germline CDR1 reads SGHDN; CDR2 reads FVKESK. The chain's CDR3 is CASSQLSRETQYF. CDR3 nucleotides: TGTGCCAGCAGCCAATTATCGAGGGAGACCCAGTACTTC.

In its sample, this clone was seen a few times. The V call is TRBV29-1, the J call TRBJ2-7; D not certain. Germline V gene data show CDR1 as SQVTM and CDR2 as ANQGSEA. This CDR3 has 12 residues. The V gene lost 5 bases and the J gene lost 0 bases, with 8 bases spanning the gap. Here the CDR3 reads CSVTSSSYEQYF. The CDR3 DNA reads TGCAGCGTTACATCAAGCTCCTACGAGCAGTACTTC.

The gene calls are TRBV4-2 and TRBJ2-1; tentatively, D is TRBD2 (6 bases). The CDR3 covers 18 residues. Per germline, CDR1 LGHNA and CDR2 YNFKEQ. Trimming removed 4 bases from V and 2 bases from J, with 21 bases in between. The CDR3 DNA reads as TGTGCCAGCAGCCGCGGGGACTCCCCCTACGGCCCCTACAATGAGCAGTTCTTC. As protein: CASSRGDSPYGPYNEQFF.

This clone was picked up a small number of times. The V and J genes are TRBV10-2 and TRBJ1-2, with no clear D. The V gene's germline CDR1 is WSHSY and CDR2 SAAADI. The CDR3 has 13 amino acids. Trimming pared 3 bases from V and 8 bases from J, leaving 13 bases between. In nucleotides, the CDR3 is TGCGCCAGCAGTGAAGGCGGTGTCAGCGGCTACACCTTC. Translation gives CASSEGGVSGYTF.

The genes are TRBV7-9 and TRBJ2-1, with 12 bases identical to TRBD2. The V segment lost 3 bases and the J segment 9 bases; nucleotides outside the gene matches: 6. The CDR3 is 15 residues long. From germline, CDR1 is SEHNR and CDR2 FQNEAQ (reference sequence). CDR3 in amino acids: CASSFSLAGGVEQFF. In nucleotides, the CDR3 is TGTGCCAGCAGCTTCTCTCTAGCGGGGGGGGTTGAGCAGTTCTTC.

CDR3 sequence: CASSPKTGGPYEQYF. CDR3 nucleotides: TGTGCCAGCAGCCCCAAGACAGGGGGACCCTACGAGCAGTACTTC. The rearrangement links TRBV6-1 to TRBJ2-5, with 9 bases matching TRBD1. The DNA end is more similar to TRBJ2-7, so the J call may be wrong. Looked up from germline, CDR1 is MNHNS and CDR2 is SASEGT. The CDR3 runs 15 residues.

The chain carries TRBV7-8 and TRBJ2-7; D possibly corresponds to TRBD1 (5 bases). The CDR3 is 13 residues long. The germline V and J ends were trimmed by 3 bases and 0 bases, with 6 bases remaining between them. Germline assignment: CDR1 SGHVS and CDR2 FQNEAQ. The CDR3, as DNA: TGTGCCAGCAGCTTCAGGGACTCCTACGAGCAGTACTTC. Translated, it gives CASSFRDSYEQYF. Drawing the rest from reference TRBV7-8 and TRBJ2-7, the complete variable domain is GAGVSQSPRYKVAKRGQDVALRCDPISGHVSLFWYQQALGQGPEFLTYFQNEAQLDKSGLPSDRFFAERPEGSVSTLKIQRTQQEDSAVYLCASSFRDSYEQYFGPGTRLTVT.

V is TRBV6-1 and J is TRBJ2-5; 9 bases line up with TRBD1. The CDR3 is 14 amino acids. V lost 5 bases, J lost 5 bases, and 6 bases stayed unmatched. The V gene's germline CDR1 is MNHNS and CDR2 SASEGT. In nucleotides, the CDR3 is TGTGCCAGCAGTCTACAGGGGGCTGGGGAGACCCAGTACTTC. Its protein is CASSLQGAGETQYF.

The gene calls are TRBV18 and TRBJ1-5; TRBD1 might be the D (5 bases). The ends were cut back, 6 bases at V and 5 bases at J, with 23 bases in the middle. The CDR3 is 17 amino acids. Germline V lookup: CDR1 KGHSH, CDR2 LQKENI. CDR3 sequence reads: CASSVPVGSQGDQPQHF. CDR3 in DNA: TGTGCCAGCTCGGTCCCGGTTGGATCTCAAGGGGATCAGCCCCAGCATTTT.

The genes are TRBV10-3 and TRBJ2-3; 7 positions agree with TRBD1. Germline V gene lookup returns CDR1 ENHRY and CDR2 SYGVKD. The V segment lost 0 bases and the J segment 15 bases; nucleotides outside the gene matches: 12. The CDR3 sequence is 14 residues long. CDR3 in amino acids: CAISESTGTLTTYF. Written as DNA, the CDR3 is TGTGCCATCAGTGAGTCGACAGGGACCCTAACCACCTATTTT.

This clone came up a few times. The chain employs TRBV6-5 and TRBJ2-6; D may be TRBD1 (6 bases). V dropped 0 bases and J dropped 2 bases, with 8 bases sitting between them. Looked up from germline, CDR1 is MNHEY and CDR2 is SVGAGI. The CDR3 is 16 amino acids. In DNA, the CDR3 is TGTGCCAGCAGTTACTCAGCAGGGGCTGGGGCCAACGTCCTGACTTTC. This translates into CASSYSAGAGANVLTF.

J is TRBJ1-2 and V is TRBV19; 8 nucleotides agree with TRBD1. CDR3 size: 12 residues. Unmatched junction bases numbered 7, after V lost 8 bases and J lost 8 bases. Germline V gene data show CDR1 as LNHDA and CDR2 as SQIVND (reference sequence). The CDR3 is CASEIGTGGYTF. CDR3 nucleotides: TGTGCCAGTGAAATTGGGACAGGCGGCTACACCTTC.

The V call is TRBV20-1, the J call TRBJ2-7; D is perhaps TRBD2 (5 bases). CDR3 length equals 11 residues. Germline CDR1 DFQATT, CDR2 SNEGSKA (reference sequence). Trimming cost V 4 bases and J 4 bases, with 8 bases left between them. The CDR3 region is CSATTSYEQYF. As DNA, the CDR3 is TGCAGTGCTACAACTAGTTACGAGCAGTACTTC.

V is TRBV11-1 and J is TRBJ2-4, with TRBD1 identical over 8 bases. Germline-derived CDR1 and CDR2 are SGHAT and FQDESV (reference sequence). V lost 4 bases and J lost 0; bases outside the gene matches: 5. The CDR3 covers 16 residues. CDR3 protein: CASSSRQGLAKNIQYF. DNA of the CDR3: TGTGCCAGCAGCTCCCGACAGGGGCTAGCCAAAAACATTCAGTACTTC.